The clone carrying this TCR beta chain was seen at least ten times. Its target is not known. From germline, CDR1 is LNHDA and CDR2 SQIVND (reference sequence). The CDR3 loop spans 16 amino acids. Trimming took 3 bases from V and 5 from J, leaving 17 bases between them. Each CDR3 protein gets one entry after TCRdb re-called the multiplex PCR reads with MiXCR. The sample holds around 70,000 distinct CDR3 sequences, about 40% seen once. The data belong to a study of breast tumors, draining lymph nodes, adjacent tissues. General study findings and limits: Data only fit, rather than demonstrated, lymph node origin of most tumor T cells.

The V and J genes are TRBV19 and TRBJ1-5, with unresolved D. The sample taken for sequencing was breast tumor tissue. The TCR was taken from a female donor with breast cancer. Some clones in this sample may be carry-over from other donors' samples. The CDR3 reads CASSILSVSTYQPQHF. DNA of the CDR3: TGTGCCAGTAGTATTCTTTCGGTGTCGACTTATCAGCCCCAGCATTTT.